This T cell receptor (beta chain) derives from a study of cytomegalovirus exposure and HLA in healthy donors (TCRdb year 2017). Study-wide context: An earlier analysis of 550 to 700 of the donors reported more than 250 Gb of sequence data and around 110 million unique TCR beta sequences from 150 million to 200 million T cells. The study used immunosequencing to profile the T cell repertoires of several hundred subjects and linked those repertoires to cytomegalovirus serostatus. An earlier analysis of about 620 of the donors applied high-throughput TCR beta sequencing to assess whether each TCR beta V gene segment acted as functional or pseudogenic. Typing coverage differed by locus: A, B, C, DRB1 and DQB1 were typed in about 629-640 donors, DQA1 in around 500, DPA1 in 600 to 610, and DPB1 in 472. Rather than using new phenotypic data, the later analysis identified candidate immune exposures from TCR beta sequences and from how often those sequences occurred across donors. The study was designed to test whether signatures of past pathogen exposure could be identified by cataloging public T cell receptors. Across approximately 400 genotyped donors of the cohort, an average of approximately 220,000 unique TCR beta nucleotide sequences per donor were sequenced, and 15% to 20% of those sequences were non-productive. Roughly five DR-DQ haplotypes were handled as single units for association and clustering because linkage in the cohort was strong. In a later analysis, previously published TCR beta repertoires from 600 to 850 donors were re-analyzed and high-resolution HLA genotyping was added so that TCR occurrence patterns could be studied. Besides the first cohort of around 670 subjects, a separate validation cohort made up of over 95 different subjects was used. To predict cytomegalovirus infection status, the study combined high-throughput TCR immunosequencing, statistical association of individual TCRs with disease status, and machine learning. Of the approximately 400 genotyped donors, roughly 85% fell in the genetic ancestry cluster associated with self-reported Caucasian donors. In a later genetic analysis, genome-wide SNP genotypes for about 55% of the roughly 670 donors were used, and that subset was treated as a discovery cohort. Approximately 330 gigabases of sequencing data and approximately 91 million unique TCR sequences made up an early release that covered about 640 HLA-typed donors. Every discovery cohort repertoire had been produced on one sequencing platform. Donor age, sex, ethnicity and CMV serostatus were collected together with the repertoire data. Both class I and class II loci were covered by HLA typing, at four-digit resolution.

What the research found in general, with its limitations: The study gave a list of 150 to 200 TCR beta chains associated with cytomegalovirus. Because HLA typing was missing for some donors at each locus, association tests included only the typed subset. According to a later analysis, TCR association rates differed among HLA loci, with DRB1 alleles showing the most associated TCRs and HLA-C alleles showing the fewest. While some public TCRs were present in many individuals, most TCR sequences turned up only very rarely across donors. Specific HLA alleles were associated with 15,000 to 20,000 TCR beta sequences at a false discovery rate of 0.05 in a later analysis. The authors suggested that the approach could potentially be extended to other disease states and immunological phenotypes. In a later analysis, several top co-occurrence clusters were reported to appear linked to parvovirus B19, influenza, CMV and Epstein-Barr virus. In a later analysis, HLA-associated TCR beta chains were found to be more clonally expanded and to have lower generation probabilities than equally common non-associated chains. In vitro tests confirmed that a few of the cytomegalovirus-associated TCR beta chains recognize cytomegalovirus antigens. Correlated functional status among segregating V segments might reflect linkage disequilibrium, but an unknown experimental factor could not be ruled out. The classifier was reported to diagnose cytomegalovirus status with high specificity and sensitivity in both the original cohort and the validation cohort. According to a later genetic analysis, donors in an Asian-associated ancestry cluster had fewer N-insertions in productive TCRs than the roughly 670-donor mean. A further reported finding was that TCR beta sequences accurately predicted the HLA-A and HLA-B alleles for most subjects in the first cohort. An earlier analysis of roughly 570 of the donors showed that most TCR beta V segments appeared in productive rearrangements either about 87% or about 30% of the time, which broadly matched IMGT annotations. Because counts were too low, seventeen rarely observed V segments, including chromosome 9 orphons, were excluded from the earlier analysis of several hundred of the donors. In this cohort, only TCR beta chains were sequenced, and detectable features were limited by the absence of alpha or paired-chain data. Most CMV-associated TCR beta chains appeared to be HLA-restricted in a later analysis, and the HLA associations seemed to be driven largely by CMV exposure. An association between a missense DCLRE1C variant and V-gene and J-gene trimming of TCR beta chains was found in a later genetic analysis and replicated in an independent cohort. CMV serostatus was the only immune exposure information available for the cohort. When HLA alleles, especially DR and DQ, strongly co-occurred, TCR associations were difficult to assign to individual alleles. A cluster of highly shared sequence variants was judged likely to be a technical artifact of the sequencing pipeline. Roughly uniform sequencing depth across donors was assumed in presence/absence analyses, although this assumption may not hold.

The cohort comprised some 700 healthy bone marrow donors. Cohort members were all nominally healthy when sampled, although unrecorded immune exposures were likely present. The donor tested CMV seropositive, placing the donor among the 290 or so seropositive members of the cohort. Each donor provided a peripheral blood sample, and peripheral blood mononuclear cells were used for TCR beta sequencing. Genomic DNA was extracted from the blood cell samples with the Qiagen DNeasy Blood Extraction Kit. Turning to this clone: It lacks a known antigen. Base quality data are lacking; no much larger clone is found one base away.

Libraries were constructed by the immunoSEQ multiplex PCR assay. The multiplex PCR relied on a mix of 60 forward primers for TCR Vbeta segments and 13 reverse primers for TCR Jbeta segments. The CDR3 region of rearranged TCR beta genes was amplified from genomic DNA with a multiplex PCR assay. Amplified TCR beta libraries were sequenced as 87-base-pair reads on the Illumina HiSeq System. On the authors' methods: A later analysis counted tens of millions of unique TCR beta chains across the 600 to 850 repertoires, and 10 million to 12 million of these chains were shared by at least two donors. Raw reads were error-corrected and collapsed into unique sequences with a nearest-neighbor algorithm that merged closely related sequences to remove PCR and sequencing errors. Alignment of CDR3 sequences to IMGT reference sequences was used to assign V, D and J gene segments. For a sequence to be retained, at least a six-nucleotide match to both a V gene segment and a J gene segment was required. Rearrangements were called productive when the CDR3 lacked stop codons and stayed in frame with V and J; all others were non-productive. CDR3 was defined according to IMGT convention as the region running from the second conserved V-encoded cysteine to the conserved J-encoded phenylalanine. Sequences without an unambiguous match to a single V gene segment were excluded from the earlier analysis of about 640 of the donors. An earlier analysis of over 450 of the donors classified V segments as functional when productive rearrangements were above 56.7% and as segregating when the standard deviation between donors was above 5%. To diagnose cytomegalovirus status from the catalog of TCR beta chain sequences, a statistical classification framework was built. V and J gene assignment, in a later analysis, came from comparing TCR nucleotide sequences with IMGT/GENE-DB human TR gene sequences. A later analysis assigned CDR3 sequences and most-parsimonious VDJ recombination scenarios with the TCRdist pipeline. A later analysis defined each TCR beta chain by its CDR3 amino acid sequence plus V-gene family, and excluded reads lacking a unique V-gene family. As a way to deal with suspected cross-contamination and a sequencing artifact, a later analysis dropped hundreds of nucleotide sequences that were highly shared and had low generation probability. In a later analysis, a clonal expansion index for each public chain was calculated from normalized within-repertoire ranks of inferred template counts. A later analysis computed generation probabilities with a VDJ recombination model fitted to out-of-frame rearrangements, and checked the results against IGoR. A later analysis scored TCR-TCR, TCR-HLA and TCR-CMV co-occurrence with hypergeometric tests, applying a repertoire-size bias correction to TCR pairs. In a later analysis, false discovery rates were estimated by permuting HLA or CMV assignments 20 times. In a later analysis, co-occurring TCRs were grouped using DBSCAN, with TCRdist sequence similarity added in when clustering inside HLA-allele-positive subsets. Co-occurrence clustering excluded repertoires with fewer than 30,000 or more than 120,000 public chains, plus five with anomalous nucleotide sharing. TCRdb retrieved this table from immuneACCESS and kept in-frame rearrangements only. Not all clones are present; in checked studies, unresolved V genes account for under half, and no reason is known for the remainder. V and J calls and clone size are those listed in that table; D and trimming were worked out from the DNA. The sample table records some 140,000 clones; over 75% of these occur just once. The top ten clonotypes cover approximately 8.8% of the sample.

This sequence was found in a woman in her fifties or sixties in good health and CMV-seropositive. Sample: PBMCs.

The DNA reads as follows: TGTGCCAGCAGTGATCCGGGGGTGAGGGAATCACCCCTCCACTTT. This codes for CASSDPGVRESPLHF. The chain links TRBV6-1 with TRBJ1-6; TRBD1 could be the D gene, as 5 bases match. The CDR3 holds 15 amino acids from the cysteine to the phenylalanine. This entry keeps only the CDR3 DNA: 45 bases, framed from base 1. V and J are truncated by 3 bases and 10 bases respectively, leaving an intervening sequence of 16 bases. Sequences MNHNS (CDR1) and SASEGT (CDR2) are obtained from the germline V gene.